The 8 T cell receptor beta chains reported below all come from one sample, sequenced in a study of T cells in Graves' hyperthyroidism and ophthalmopathy. There were TCR beta CDR3 regions amplified from RNA transcripts. The study used the HTBI primer set for a first-round RT-PCR of the TCR CDR3. TCRdb reprocessed the multiplex PCR reads with MiXCR, giving one entry per CDR3 protein. The sample records around 600,000 distinct CDR3 sequences, approximately 14% being singletons. The material sequenced was blood. The receptors shown here come from a woman younger than 45 with Graves' hyperthyroidism.

Remarks on this clonotype: Germline is not matched at one junction end, which may reflect a read error. This chain connects TRBV18 to TRBJ2-1, with D possibly matching TRBD2 (5 bases). The germline gives CDR1 KGHSH, CDR2 LQKENI. The CDR3 spans 14 residues. The CDR3 spells CVSSPPLPGNEQFF. The DNA of the CDR3 is TGTGTCAGCTCACCACCGTTGCCGGGGAATGAGCAGTTCTTC.

This clonotype has just a few counts. The J gene is TRBJ2-4, the V gene TRBV6-7; D remains unclear. TRBV6-7 is marked as an open reading frame, function uncertain. The V end was cut by 4 bases, the J end by 0 bases, with 10 bases between. The CDR3 consists of 15 residues. The CDR3 is CASSWWSLAKNIQYF. The CDR3, as DNA: TGTGCCAGCAGTTGGTGGAGTCTAGCCAAAAACATTCAGTACTTC.

This clonotype appeared many times. The genes are TRBV11-2 and TRBJ2-5; 9 nucleotides agree with TRBD2. Losses at the gene ends were 2 bases for V and 4 bases for J; bases not matched to a gene: 8. CDR1 and CDR2 (germline): SGHAT, FQNNGV. This CDR3 comprises 16 residues. The CDR3 protein is CASSLRGSSGGETQYF. In nucleotides, the CDR3 is TGTGCCAGCAGCTTACGAGGAAGTAGCGGGGGAGAGACCCAGTACTTC.

Ten or more counts support this clonotype. The chain uses TRBV20-1 and TRBJ2-3, with D perhaps matching TRBD2 (5 bases). Germline V gene sequence: CDR1 DFQATT, CDR2 SNEGSKA (reference sequence). This CDR3 is built from 14 residues. V was trimmed by 3 bases and J by 7 bases, leaving 17 bases between them. The CDR3 region is CSARRLAKLYTQYF. The CDR3 coding sequence is TGCAGTGCTAGGCGTCTAGCTAAGCTATATACGCAGTATTTT.

The table lists this clonotype with many counts. V gene TRBV13 combines with J gene TRBJ1-5; D is perhaps TRBD1 (5 bases). CDR1 and CDR2 (germline): PRHDT, FYEKMQ (reference sequence). This CDR3 region has 14 residues. V gave up 3 bases and J gave up 2 bases, with 8 bases separating them. The CDR3 reads CASSLGLGNQPQHF. In DNA form, the CDR3 reads TGTGCCAGCAGCTTGGGACTCGGCAATCAGCCCCAGCATTTT. Looking up the rest from reference TRBV13 and TRBJ1-5 gives the full variable domain: AAGVIQSPRHLIKEKRETATLKCYPIPRHDTVYWYQQGPGQDPQFLISFYEKMQSDKGSIPDRFSAQQFSDYHSELNMSSLELGDSALYFCASSLGLGNQPQHFGDGTRLSIL.

The chain uses TRBV6-1 and TRBJ2-3; D is unclear. The CDR3 sequence is 15 residues long. The V end was cut by 6 bases, the J end by 2 bases, with 15 bases between. CDR1 is MNHNS, CDR2 SASEGT, per germline. The CDR3 bases are TGTGCCAGCAGCCCCCGTAGGTTAGACACAGATACGCAGTATTTT. Translating it yields CASSPRRLDTDTQYF.

This clonotype showed up many times. The V gene is TRBV2, the J gene TRBJ2-2; 8 nucleotides agree with TRBD2. CDR3 size: 21 residues. Germline CDR1 SNHLY, CDR2 FYNNEI. Trimming at V came to 6 bases and at J to 1 base, leaving 22 bases not matched to a gene. In nucleotides, the CDR3 is TGTGCCAGCAGGCCCCTCCCGGGGGGGCGGGCGCCGCGCGGGAACACCGGGGAGCTGTTTTTT. Its translation: CASRPLPGGRAPRGNTGELFF. The full variable domain, rest sourced from reference TRBV2 and TRBJ2-2, is EPEVTQTPSHQVTQMGQEVILRCVPISNHLYFYWYRQILGQKVEFLVSFYNNEISEKSEIFDDQFSVERPDGSNFTLKIRSTKLEDSAMYFCASRPLPGGRAPRGNTGELFFGEGSRLTVL.

This chain uses TRBV5-1 with TRBJ2-2, with D tentatively TRBD1 (6 bases). The V gene lost 9 bases and the J gene lost 1 base, with 13 bases spanning the gap. Germline CDR1 SGHRS, CDR2 YFSETQ. The CDR3 spans 14 residues. CDR3 DNA sequence: TGCGCCACGCGAACAGGGATGAACACCGGGGAGCTGTTTTTT. Residues: CATRTGMNTGELFF.